Included here is one T cell receptor beta chain sequence, with context. As yet, its antigen is unknown. Oncomine TCR Beta short-read sequencing was applied to DNA from cultured CD4+ T cells. TCRdb analysed the PCR reads with MiXCR anew, one entry per CDR3 protein. The profile shows fewer than 15,000 distinct CDR3 sequences, around half of them singletons. Indicated treatment: approximately nine-day PBMC culture with coronavirus spike peptide pools or control peptides (ViraFEST assay). The sample originates from a study of vaccination and CD4 T cells after COVID-19. Trimming cost V 4 bases and J 5 bases, with 9 bases left between them. CDR1 and CDR2 from the germline V gene are ENHRY and SYGVKD. The CDR3 has 13 amino acids.

The sequencing used cultured CD4+ T cells from blood, collected after SARS-CoV-2 vaccination. The chain links TRBV10-3 to TRBJ1-5; D is possibly TRBD1 (6 bases). This clonotype was obtained from a human donor with COVID-19. The CDR3 DNA follows: TGTGCCATCAGTGGTAGGGGGGATCAGCCCCAGCATTTT. It codes for CAISGRGDQPQHF.